Below are 18 T cell receptor beta chains sequenced from a single sample in a study of radiotherapy plus CTLA-4 blockade in lung cancer. Method: immunoSEQ multiplex PCR; TCRdb's copy keeps in-frame clones and lacks some. The sample holds roughly 100,000 clones; 70% to 90% are singletons and the top ten take around 2%. This material consisted of peripheral blood, taken from a patient treated with radiotherapy plus ipilimumab. Source of these receptors: a human donor with non-small cell lung cancer that progressed on radiotherapy plus ipilimumab. Some clones in this sample may be carry-over from other donors' samples.

The genes are TRBV6-6 and TRBJ2-5, with D perhaps matching TRBD1 or TRBD2 (5 bases each). The CDR3 has 13 residues. Trimming cost V 11 bases and J 1 base, with 14 bases left between them. Germline loops: CDR1 MNHNY, CDR2 SVGAGI (reference sequence). CDR3 residues: CAVGARAQETQYF. The DNA for the CDR3 is TGTGCCGTCGGGGCCCGGGCCCAAGAGACCCAGTACTTC.

The chain recombines TRBV12-5 with TRBJ2-1, with TRBD1 matching 10 bases. This CDR3 has 14 amino acids. Trimming cost V 1 base and J 6 bases; bases outside gene matches: 0. CDR1 is LGHNT, CDR2 FRNRAP, per germline. The CDR3 DNA reads as TGTGCTAGTGGTTTGGGACAGGGGGCCAATGAGCAGTTCTTC. Protein: CASGLGQGANEQFF.

The J gene is TRBJ1-1, the V gene TRBV10-3; 9 bases are a match to TRBD1. In germline, CDR1 is ENHRY, CDR2 SYGVKD. The CDR3 length is 13 residues. The ends lost 7 bases at V and 5 bases at J; junction bases unmatched: 5. The DNA for the CDR3 is TGTGCCATCAAGGGACAGGGAATAACTGAAGCTTTCTTT. Its translation: CAIKGQGITEAFF.

This chain joins TRBV28 and TRBJ2-3, with TRBD1 as a possible D gene (6 bases). This CDR3 has 15 residues. V was cut by 2 bases and J by 1 base, with 10 bases left in between. Germline V gives CDR1 MDHEN, CDR2 SYDVKM. The chain's CDR3 is CASSLVRGGTDTQYF. The CDR3 coding sequence is TGTGCCAGCAGTTTAGTCAGGGGAGGCACAGATACGCAGTATTTT. Complete variable domain (other parts from reference TRBV28 and TRBJ2-3): DVKVTQSSRYLVKRTGEKVFLECVQDMDHENMFWYRQDPGLGLRLIYFSYDVKMKEKGDIPEGYSVSREKKERFSLILESASTNQTSMYLCASSLVRGGTDTQYFGPGTRLTVL.

There are a few counts of this clone. The chain recombines TRBV5-6 with TRBJ1-2, with D unclear. V was pared by 0 bases and J by 3 bases, with 6 bases between. Germline CDR1 and CDR2: SGHDT and YYEEEE. The CDR3 totals 13 residues. CDR3 amino acids: CASSLDSYYGYTF. The CDR3 nucleotides are TGTGCCAGCAGCTTGGACAGTTACTATGGCTACACCTTC.

The chain has TRBV15 and TRBJ2-7; D ambiguous. The germline CDR1 and CDR2 sequences are LNHNV and YYDKDF (reference sequence). The ends were cut back, 2 bases at V and 0 bases at J, with 11 bases in the middle. The CDR3 sequence is 15 residues long. In DNA, the CDR3 is TGTGCCACCAGCAGATCCCCGATTAGCTCCTACGAGCAGTACTTC. This gives the protein CATSRSPISSYEQYF.

As concerns this clone: Other DNA sequences of this sample code for an identical CDR3. This chain links TRBV7-3 with TRBJ2-6; D gene uncertain. The germline gives CDR1 SGHTA, CDR2 FQGTGA. The V end was cut by 6 bases, the J end by 4 bases, with 10 bases between. The CDR3 covers 14 residues. The CDR3 region has the DNA TGTGCCAGCAGTCGGACCCCCGGGGCCAACGTCCTGACTTTC. Amino acids: CASSRTPGANVLTF.

The CDR3, as DNA: TGTGCCAGCAGCCCCCGGGACAGGGGTTCCTATGGCTACACCTTC. Translating it yields CASSPRDRGSYGYTF. V and J are TRBV5-6 and TRBJ1-2, with 10 bases matching TRBD1. Per germline, CDR1 SGHDT and CDR2 YYEEEE. The CDR3 runs to 15 residues. V lost 4 bases and J lost 4; bases outside the gene matches: 7.

Here the CDR3 DNA reads TGCGCCAGCAGCCTAACGGCCGGGACAGGGGGCCAAAACTATGGCTACACCTTC. It specifies CASSLTAGTGGQNYGYTF. V usage is TRBV4-3 and J usage is TRBJ1-2; 12 bases map to TRBD1. The CDR3 covers 18 residues. V lost 4 bases and J lost 2; bases outside the gene matches: 11. Germline V gene lookup returns CDR1 LGHNA and CDR2 YSLEER.

Here the CDR3 reads CASRDGQIYGYTF. Written as DNA, the CDR3 is TGCGCCAGCAGGGACGGACAGATCTATGGCTACACCTTC. The rearrangement joins TRBV10-2 to TRBJ1-2; the D gene is possibly TRBD1 (6 bases). Trimming cost V 6 bases and J 4 bases, with 12 bases left between them. This CDR3 has 13 residues. Germline CDR1 is WSHSY and CDR2 is SAAADI.

V and J are TRBV5-1 and TRBJ1-2, with a possible D match to TRBD1 (5 bases). Trimming left V 0 bases short and J 6 bases short, with 9 bases between. Germline V gene data show CDR1 as SGHRS and CDR2 as YFSETQ. This CDR3 region has 13 residues. CDR3 sequence: CASSLGQGNGYTF. The CDR3 DNA reads TGCGCCAGCAGCTTGGGGCAGGGCAATGGCTACACCTTC.

The V and J genes are TRBV6-6 and TRBJ2-5, with unresolved D. CDR1 MNHNY and CDR2 SVGAGI come from the germline V gene (reference sequence). Trimming left V 5 bases short and J 5 bases short, with 15 bases between. This CDR3 has 14 amino acids. CDR3 nucleotides: TGTGCCAGCAGTGGGTACTTGCCGCCGGAGACCCAGTACTTC. Protein sequence: CASSGYLPPETQYF.

As for this clone: At one of its ends the junction is not consistent with the germline gene, which may arise from a read error. This chain uses TRBV27 with TRBJ1-6; D gene unclear. Germline V CDR1 and CDR2: MNHEY, SMNVEV (reference sequence). CDR3 length equals 15 residues. The CDR3 protein is CTSGLFKEGWSPLHF. CDR3 sequence (DNA): TGTACCAGCGGTTTATTTAAAGAGGGATGGTCACCCCTCCACTTT.

Comment on this clone: The junction differs from germline at one of its ends, possibly a read error. The J gene is TRBJ2-3, the V gene TRBV6-6; D call uncertain. CDR3 length equals 13 residues. Per germline, CDR1 MNHNY and CDR2 SVGAGI (reference sequence). CDR3 region: CAGSYRSTDTQYF. The CDR3 DNA is TGTGCCGGCAGTTATCGTAGCACAGATACGCAGTATTTT.

This clone has only a few counts. The chain employs TRBV11-3 and TRBJ1-1; 8 bases match TRBD1. From germline, CDR1 is SGHNT and CDR2 YENEEA. The CDR3 extends over 13 amino acids. V dropped 3 bases and J dropped 5; count of bases not matched to a gene: 2. The CDR3 DNA reads as TGTGCCAGCAGCTTCCAGGGGGCGACTGAAGCTTTCTTT. Translated, it gives CASSFQGATEAFF.

The chain uses TRBV5-1 and TRBJ2-5, with 16 bases matching TRBD2. From germline, CDR1 is SGHRS and CDR2 YFSETQ. V trimming: 4 bases; J trimming: 0 bases; junction bases outside the gene matches: 6. The CDR3 is 18 amino acids. The CDR3 is CASSTGLAGGIYQETQYF. The CDR3 DNA is TGCGCCAGCAGCACGGGACTAGCGGGGGGGATCTACCAAGAGACCCAGTACTTC.

This clone was observed a handful of times. The chain joins TRBV19 to TRBJ1-3; the D gene is possibly TRBD1 (5 bases). Trimming pared 7 bases from V and 0 bases from J, leaving 13 bases between. This CDR3 contains 15 residues. Germline V CDR1 and CDR2: LNHDA, SQIVND (reference sequence). The CDR3 region has the DNA TGTGCCAGTATTTCCCCAGGGAGCTCTGGAAACACCATATATTTT. Protein sequence: CASISPGSSGNTIYF.

This clone was seen a few times. This sequence joins TRBV4-3 and TRBJ1-5, with D hard to call. The CDR3 covers 15 residues. Germline V gene lookup returns CDR1 LGHNA and CDR2 YSLEER. The V end lost 1 base, the J end lost 7 bases, and 14 bases lay between the germline ends. CDR3 nucleotide sequence: TGCGCCAGCAGCCAAGTTTACGGGCTCGGACAGCCCCAGCATTTT. The encoded protein is CASSQVYGLGQPQHF.